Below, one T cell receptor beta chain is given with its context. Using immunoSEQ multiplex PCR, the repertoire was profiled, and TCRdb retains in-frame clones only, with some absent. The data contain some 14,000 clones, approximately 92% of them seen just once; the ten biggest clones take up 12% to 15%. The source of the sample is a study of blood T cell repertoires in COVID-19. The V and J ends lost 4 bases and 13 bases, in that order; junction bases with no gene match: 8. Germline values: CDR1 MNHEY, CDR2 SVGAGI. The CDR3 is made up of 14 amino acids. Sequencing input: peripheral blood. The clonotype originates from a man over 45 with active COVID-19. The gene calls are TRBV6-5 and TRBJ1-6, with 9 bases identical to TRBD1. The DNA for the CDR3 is TGTGCCAGCAGTTTCCGGGACAGGGCGTTTCCCCTCCACTTT. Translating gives CASSFRDRAFPLHF.